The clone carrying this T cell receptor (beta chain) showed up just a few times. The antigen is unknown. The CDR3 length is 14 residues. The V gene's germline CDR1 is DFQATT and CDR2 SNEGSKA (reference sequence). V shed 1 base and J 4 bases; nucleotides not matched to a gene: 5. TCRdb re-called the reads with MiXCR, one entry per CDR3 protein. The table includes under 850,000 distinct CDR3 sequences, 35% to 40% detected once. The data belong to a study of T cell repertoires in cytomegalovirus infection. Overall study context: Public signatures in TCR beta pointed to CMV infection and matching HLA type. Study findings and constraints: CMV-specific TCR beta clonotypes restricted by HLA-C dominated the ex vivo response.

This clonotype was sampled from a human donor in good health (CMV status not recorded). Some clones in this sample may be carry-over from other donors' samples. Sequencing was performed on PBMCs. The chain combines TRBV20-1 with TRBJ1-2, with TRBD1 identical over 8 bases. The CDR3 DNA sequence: TGCAGTGCTAGAGGAGCAGGGGGCGTCTATGGCTACACCTTC. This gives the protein CSARGAGGVYGYTF.